Following are 13 T cell receptor beta chains from one sample sequenced in a study of regulatory T cells in long-lasting Graves disease. Sequencing libraries for TCR beta were prepared with iRepertoire HTBI primers and Arm-PCR of CDR3 regions. TCRdb reprocessed the multiplex PCR reads via MiXCR and lists one record per CDR3 protein. The table includes approximately 470,000 distinct CDR3 sequences, 15% to 20% detected once. Time point specified: newly diagnosed GD, antithyroid drugs for less than 3 months. PBMCs were the source of the RNA used for TCR sequencing. The same specimen was also included in a second study, on T cells in Graves' hyperthyroidism and ophthalmopathy.

The sequences come from peripheral blood mononuclear cells (PBMCs), collected at new diagnosis, from a patient treated with antithyroid drugs. Receptors were obtained from a man aged 35-49 years with Graves disease.

This clonotype was found many times. One end of the junction fails to match germline, which may point to a read error. The chain uses TRBV28 and TRBJ1-5, with a weak D call TRBD1 (5 bases). Per the germline V gene, CDR1 is MDHEN and CDR2 is SYDVKM. The CDR3 extends over 14 amino acids. The CDR3, as DNA: TGTGCCACCAGTTGGTCTGGGGCCTATCAGCCCCAGCATTTT. Its protein product is CATSWSGAYQPQHF.

This rearrangement joins TRBV12-3 or TRBV12-4 to TRBJ2-1, with 10 bases lining up with TRBD2. The V segment lost 6 bases and the J segment 3 bases; nucleotides outside the gene matches: 14. This CDR3 is built from 18 residues. CDR3 protein: CASSLGTSAPIYYNEQFF. Here the CDR3 DNA reads TGTGCCAGCAGCCTCGGGACTAGCGCACCGATATACTACAATGAGCAGTTCTTC.

This clonotype occurred many times. The chain recombines TRBV3-1 with TRBJ1-5, with TRBD1 matching 7 bases. This CDR3 is 14 amino acids long. Losses at the gene ends were 2 bases for V and 4 bases for J; bases not matched to a gene: 2. Germline V CDR1 and CDR2: LGHDT, YNNKEL (reference sequence). The CDR3 loop reads CASSQIQGNQPQHF. For the CDR3, the DNA is TGTGCCAGCAGCCAAATACAGGGGAATCAGCCCCAGCATTTT.

This clonotype appeared many times. V usage is TRBV7-8 and J usage is TRBJ2-1; TRBD2 matches 7 bases. V dropped 0 bases and J dropped 6; count of bases not matched to a gene: 8. The CDR3 is 16 residues long. Per the germline V gene, CDR1 is SGHVS and CDR2 is FQNEAQ. The CDR3 sequence is CASSLASGLRGNEQFF. CDR3 bases: TGTGCCAGCAGCTTAGCATCGGGACTAAGGGGCAATGAGCAGTTCTTC.

This clonotype was seen ten or more times. The chain employs TRBV6-1 and TRBJ2-7; 7 bases agree with TRBD1. This CDR3 is 14 amino acids long. CDR1 MNHNS and CDR2 SASEGT come from the germline V gene. Trimming removed 7 bases from V and 2 bases from J; junction bases left unmatched: 8. CDR3 nucleotides: TGTGCCAGCAATCGACAGGGAAGGACCTACGAGCAGTACTTC. Translation gives CASNRQGRTYEQYF.

This clonotype was observed at least ten times. This chain connects TRBV6-1 to TRBJ2-5; D ambiguous. The germline gives CDR1 MNHNS, CDR2 SASEGT. The CDR3 is 13 residues long. Trimming left V 6 bases short and J 5 bases short, with 13 bases between. The CDR3 here is CASSPPPRETQYF. The CDR3 DNA is TGTGCCAGCAGCCCGCCCCCGAGGGAGACCCAGTACTTC.

This clonotype appeared many times. The rearrangement links TRBV28 to TRBJ2-7; the D gene is possibly TRBD1 (5 bases). Trimming pared 6 bases from V and 2 bases from J, leaving 8 bases between. CDR1 and CDR2 from the germline V gene are MDHEN and SYDVKM. The CDR3 runs 12 residues. The CDR3 reads CASREQAYEQYF. CDR3 bases: TGTGCCAGCAGGGAACAGGCCTACGAGCAGTACTTC. Combining the CDR3 with reference TRBV28 and TRBJ2-7 gives the whole variable domain DVKVTQSSRYLVKRTGEKVFLECVQDMDHENMFWYRQDPGLGLRLIYFSYDVKMKEKGDIPEGYSVSREKKERFSLILESASTNQTSMYLCASREQAYEQYFGPGTRLTVT.

This chain links TRBV20-1 with TRBJ1-1; D not certain. CDR1 DFQATT and CDR2 SNEGSKA come from the germline V gene (reference sequence). Trimming left V 5 bases short and J 1 base short, with 14 bases between. The CDR3 consists of 14 residues. Here the CDR3 reads CSAPSAVTNTEAFF. CDR3 nucleotides: TGCAGTGCTCCATCGGCAGTTACGAACACTGAAGCTTTCTTT.

The chain employs TRBV14 and TRBJ2-7; the D gene is possibly TRBD1 (6 bases). The CDR3 length is 15 residues. CDR1 SGHDN and CDR2 FVKESK come from the germline V gene. Trimming removed 4 bases from V and 0 bases from J, with 13 bases in between. CDR3 sequence (DNA): TGTGCCAGCAGCCCTCAGGGGTTTTACTCCTACGAGCAGTACTTC. It specifies CASSPQGFYSYEQYF.

Many counts were recorded for this clonotype. This rearrangement joins TRBV24-1 to TRBJ2-1; no firm D call. V lost 6 bases and J 8 bases, leaving 19 bases between the germline ends. Germline loops: CDR1 KGHDR, CDR2 SFDVKD. This CDR3 is 15 amino acids long. CDR3 nucleotide sequence: TGTGCCACCAGTCGCGACTCGGGCGGCGGCCATGAGCAGTTCTTC. Protein: CATSRDSGGGHEQFF.

This clonotype showed up just a few times. The J gene is TRBJ2-2, the V gene TRBV20-1, with D perhaps TRBD1 (5 bases). From germline, CDR1 is DFQATT and CDR2 SNEGSKA (reference sequence). This CDR3 spans 18 amino acids. Trimming shortened V by 1 base and J by 2 bases, and 20 bases separated the two germline ends. The CDR3 DNA sequence: TGCAGTGCTAGAGGGGGCGTCCTAGGGATGGGAAACACCGGGGAGCTGTTTTTT. It codes for CSARGGVLGMGNTGELFF.

V and J are TRBV20-1 and TRBJ2-5, with D unresolved. The CDR3 runs to 14 residues. Trimming removed 0 bases from V and 1 base from J, with 9 bases in between. CDR1 and CDR2 from the germline V gene are DFQATT and SNEGSKA (reference sequence). The CDR3 DNA reads as TGCAGTGCTAGAGATGTTCTATTCCAAGAGACCCAGTACTTC. Its protein is CSARDVLFQETQYF.

This clonotype has a count of ten or more. The V gene is TRBV20-1, the J gene TRBJ1-2; D is ambiguous. Trimming took off 4 bases at V and 0 bases at J, with 15 bases between the two ends. Germline assignment: CDR1 DFQATT and CDR2 SNEGSKA (reference sequence). This CDR3 is built from 15 residues. The CDR3, as DNA: TGCAGTGCTATCATTGCGGAGGGAGCTAACTATGGCTACACCTTC. Protein sequence: CSAIIAEGANYGYTF.